The TCR beta chain described here comes from a study of cytomegalovirus exposure and HLA in healthy donors. Findings and limits, study-wide: In a later analysis, 17,000 or so TCR beta sequences were associated with HLA alleles at 0.05 false discovery rate. Presence/absence analyses took donor sequencing depth as roughly uniform.

The primer mix had 60 Vbeta and 13 Jbeta primers. Data came from immunoSEQ multiplex PCR; TCRdb stores just in-frame clones and leaves some out. The sample records roughly 180,000 clones, about 83% being singletons. As regards this clone: Its specificity is not known.

The CDR3 is 15 residues long. Trimming cost V 4 bases and J 4 bases; bases outside gene matches: 5. Germline CDR1 is SGHRS and CDR2 is YFSETQ. The V and J genes are TRBV5-1 and TRBJ1-4; 9 bases are a match to TRBD1. The receptor was derived from a girl between 10 and 17 years old in good health and CMV-seropositive. What was sequenced was PBMCs. CDR3 coding DNA: TGCGCCAGCAGCCGTACGGGACAGGGTAATGAAAAACTGTTTTTT. Amino acid sequence: CASSRTGQGNEKLFF.